These 15 T cell receptor beta chains were all obtained from the same sample, sequenced in a study of cytomegalovirus exposure and HLA in healthy donors. The primer mix had 60 Vbeta and 13 Jbeta primers. TCRdb's copy holds only in-frame clones and misses some; the assay was immunoSEQ multiplex PCR. The sample lists over 150,000 clones; roughly 85% were seen once. Sample: PBMCs. The receptors stem from a man aged 35 to 55 in good health and CMV-seronegative.

A single count supports this clone. J is TRBJ1-1 and V is TRBV15; no clear D gene. The CDR3 extends over 12 amino acids. From germline, CDR1 is LNHNV and CDR2 YYDKDF (reference sequence). With 8 bases removed from V and 0 bases from J, the gap between germline ends came to 7 bases. CDR3 coding DNA: TGTGCCACCGGACTACTGAACACTGAAGCTTTCTTT. Its translation is CATGLLNTEAFF.

This clone was picked up a small number of times. This chain uses TRBV15 with TRBJ2-5, with a tentative D call TRBD2 (5 bases). The V end lost 3 bases, the J end lost 2 bases, and 7 bases lay between the germline ends. This CDR3 region has 13 residues. From germline, CDR1 is LNHNV and CDR2 YYDKDF (reference sequence). CDR3 nucleotides: TGTGCCACCAGCAGGACTACACAAGAGACCCAGTACTTC. Encoded protein: CATSRTTQETQYF. Full variable domain (missing parts from reference TRBV15 and TRBJ2-5): DAMVIQNPRYQVTQFGKPVTLSCSQTLNHNVMYWYQQKSSQAPKLLFHYYDKDFNNEADTPDNFQSRRPNTSFCFLDIRSPGLGDTAMYLCATSRTTQETQYFGPGTRLLVL.

V and J are TRBV5-4 and TRBJ2-5; D is ambiguous. The CDR3 consists of 12 residues. The V end was cut by 4 bases, the J end by 11 bases, with 15 bases between. The germline CDR1 and CDR2 sequences are SGHNT and YYREEE (reference sequence). The CDR3 DNA reads as TGTGCCAGCAGCCCCCGGGTTGGAGAGCAGTACTTC. This encodes CASSPRVGEQYF.

This clone was detected only once. The J gene is TRBJ1-5, the V gene TRBV5-1; 9 nucleotides agree with TRBD1. Losses at the gene ends were 0 bases for V and 4 bases for J; bases not matched to a gene: 2. Germline CDR1 SGHRS, CDR2 YFSETQ. The CDR3 is made up of 15 amino acids. The CDR3 DNA sequence: TGCGCCAGCAGCTTGGGTGGACAGGGGAATCAGCCCCAGCATTTT. As protein: CASSLGGQGNQPQHF.

The rearrangement joins TRBV6-1 to TRBJ2-7, with D perhaps TRBD2 (6 bases). The CDR3 contains 15 residues. V lost 4 bases and J lost 0, with 13 bases in between. The germline V gene has CDR1 MNHNS and CDR2 SASEGT. The CDR3 loop reads CASSVPGTVSYEQYF. The CDR3, as DNA: TGTGCCAGCAGTGTCCCCGGGACTGTCTCCTACGAGCAGTACTTC.

This chain connects TRBV11-2 to TRBJ2-3, with TRBD1 identical over 10 bases. Germline CDR1 reads SGHAT; CDR2 reads FQNNGV. This CDR3 comprises 15 residues. V lost 1 base, J lost 5 bases, and 3 bases stayed unmatched. The CDR3: CASSLAGTGEDTQYF. As DNA, the CDR3 is TGTGCCAGCAGCTTAGCAGGGACAGGGGAAGATACGCAGTATTTT.

The chain is built from TRBV5-4 and TRBJ2-7; the match to TRBD2 covers 9 bases. The CDR3 runs to 13 residues. V lost 5 bases, J lost 5 bases, and 5 bases stayed unmatched. Germline V gene lookup returns CDR1 SGHNT and CDR2 YYREEE (reference sequence). CDR3 sequence reads: CASSLAGDDEQYF. The CDR3 DNA follows: TGTGCCAGCAGTTTAGCGGGAGACGACGAGCAGTACTTC.

This clone has more than one count but fewer than ten. The rearrangement joins TRBV19 to TRBJ1-4; D perhaps matches TRBD1 (5 bases). Trimming left V 6 bases short and J 8 bases short, with 19 bases between. Germline V gives CDR1 LNHDA, CDR2 SQIVND (reference sequence). This CDR3 has 15 amino acids. This chain's CDR3 is CASRGGPGLGEKLFF. DNA of the CDR3: TGTGCCAGTAGGGGGGGACCGGGCCTCGGCGAAAAACTGTTTTTT.

The chain has TRBV27 and TRBJ2-7; D is possibly TRBD1 (6 bases). The CDR3 length is 13 residues. CDR1 is MNHEY and CDR2 is SMNVEV in the germline V gene (reference sequence). V lost 5 bases, J lost 9 bases, and 17 bases lay in between. The CDR3 DNA reads TGTGCCAGCAGTCGCCGGGACAACCTCGGGCAGTACTTC. Translating gives CASSRRDNLGQYF.

This clone has a handful of counts. This chain uses TRBV19 with TRBJ2-2; 8 positions agree with TRBD2. With V trimmed by 6 bases and J by 7 bases, 10 bases remained unmatched. Germline-derived CDR1 and CDR2 are LNHDA and SQIVND (reference sequence). The CDR3 contains 15 residues. The DNA of the CDR3 is TGTGCCAGTAGATCAGCGGGAGCGGGGAACGGGGAGCTGTTTTTT. It codes for CASRSAGAGNGELFF.

J is TRBJ1-1 and V is TRBV28; 7 nucleotides agree with TRBD1. The CDR3 has 16 residues. V dropped 8 bases and J dropped 0; count of bases not matched to a gene: 12. In germline, CDR1 is MDHEN, CDR2 SYDVKM. The CDR3 DNA sequence: TGTGCCAGCCGCGACCTACAGGGGCGCCTGAACACTGAAGCTTTCTTT. Protein sequence: CASRDLQGRLNTEAFF.

The V gene is TRBV5-1, the J gene TRBJ2-3; the match to TRBD1 covers 7 bases. CDR1 SGHRS and CDR2 YFSETQ come from the germline V gene. The ends lost 3 bases at V and 7 bases at J; junction bases unmatched: 11. The CDR3 runs to 15 residues. The CDR3 nucleotides are TGCGCCAGCAGCTCGCAATCCCGGGACAGATATACGCAGTATTTT. Translating gives CASSSQSRDRYTQYF.

V is TRBV28 and J is TRBJ2-5; TRBD1 agrees at 7 bases. J lost 2 bases, V lost 6 bases, and 9 bases had no gene match. CDR3 size: 15 residues. Germline CDR1 is MDHEN and CDR2 is SYDVKM. CDR3 sequence reads: CASRKQGSRQETQYF. The CDR3 DNA is TGTGCCAGCAGAAAACAGGGGAGTAGGCAAGAGACCCAGTACTTC.

The chain employs TRBV30 and TRBJ2-1, with 7 positions matching TRBD2. The CDR3 has 12 amino acids. Germline CDR1 reads GTSNPN; CDR2 reads SVGIG (reference sequence). The trim removed 7 bases at V and 7 bases at J, leaving 7 bases unmatched. DNA of the CDR3: TGTGCCTCAGAAGCGGGGTGGAATGAGCAGTTCTTC. Translation: CASEAGWNEQFF.

The CDR3 DNA is TGCGCCAGCGCCGGGGACAGTAACGAGCAGTACTTC. Encoded protein: CASAGDSNEQYF. The chain couples TRBV23-1 to TRBJ2-7; 7 bases are shared with TRBD1. TRBV23-1 counts as an open reading frame of uncertain function. The CDR3 runs to 12 residues. The junction had 6 bases not matched to a gene; V was cut back by 8 bases and J by 5 bases.